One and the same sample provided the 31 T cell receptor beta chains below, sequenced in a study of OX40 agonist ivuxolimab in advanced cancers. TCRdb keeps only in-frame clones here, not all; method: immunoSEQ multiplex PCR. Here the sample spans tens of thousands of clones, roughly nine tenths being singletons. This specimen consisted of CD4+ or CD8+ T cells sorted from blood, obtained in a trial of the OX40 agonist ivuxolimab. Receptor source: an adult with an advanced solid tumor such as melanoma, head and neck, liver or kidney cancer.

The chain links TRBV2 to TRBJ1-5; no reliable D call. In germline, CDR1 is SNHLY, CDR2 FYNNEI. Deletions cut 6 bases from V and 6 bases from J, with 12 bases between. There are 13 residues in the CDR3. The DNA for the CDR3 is TGTGCCAGCAGACGGGAGCAGGTTCAGCCCCAGCATTTT. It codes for CASRREQVQPQHF.

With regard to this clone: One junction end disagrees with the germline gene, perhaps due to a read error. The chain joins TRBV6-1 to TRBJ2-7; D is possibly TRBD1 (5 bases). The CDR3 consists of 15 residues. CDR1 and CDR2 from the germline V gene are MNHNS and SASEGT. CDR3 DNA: TGTGCCAGCTGTGACACAGGCCAGAACTCCTACGAGCAGTACTTC. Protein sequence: CASCDTGQNSYEQYF.

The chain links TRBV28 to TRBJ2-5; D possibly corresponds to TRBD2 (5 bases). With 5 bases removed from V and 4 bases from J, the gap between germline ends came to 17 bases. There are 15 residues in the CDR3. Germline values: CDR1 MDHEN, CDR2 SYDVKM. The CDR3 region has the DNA TGTGCCAGCAGTCACCCCTCCCGGGGTGCAGAGACCCAGTACTTC. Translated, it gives CASSHPSRGAETQYF.

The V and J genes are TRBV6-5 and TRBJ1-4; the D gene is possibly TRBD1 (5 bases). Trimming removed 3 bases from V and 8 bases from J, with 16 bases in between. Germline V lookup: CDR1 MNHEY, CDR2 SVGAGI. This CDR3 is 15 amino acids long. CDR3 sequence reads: CASSYTGLKGEKLFF. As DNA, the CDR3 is TGTGCCAGCAGTTATACCGGCCTTAAGGGGGAAAAACTGTTTTTT.

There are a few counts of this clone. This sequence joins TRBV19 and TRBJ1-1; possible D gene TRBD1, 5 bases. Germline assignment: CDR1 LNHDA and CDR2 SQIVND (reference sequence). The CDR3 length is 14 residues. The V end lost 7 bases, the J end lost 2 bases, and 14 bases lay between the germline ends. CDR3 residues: CASTLDRFNTEAFF. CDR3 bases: TGTGCCAGTACCTTAGACAGATTTAACACTGAAGCTTTCTTT.

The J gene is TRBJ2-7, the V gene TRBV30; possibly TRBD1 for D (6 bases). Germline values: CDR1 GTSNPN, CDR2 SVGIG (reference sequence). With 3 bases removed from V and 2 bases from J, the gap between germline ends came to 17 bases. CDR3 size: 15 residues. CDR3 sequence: CAWSRGGDVAYEQYF. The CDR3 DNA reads TGTGCCTGGAGCAGGGGTGGGGATGTGGCCTACGAGCAGTACTTC.

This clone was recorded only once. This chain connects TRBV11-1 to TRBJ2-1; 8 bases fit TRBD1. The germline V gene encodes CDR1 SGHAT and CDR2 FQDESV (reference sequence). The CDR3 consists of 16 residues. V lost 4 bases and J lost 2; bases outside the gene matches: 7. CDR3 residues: CASSYSGQGAYNEQFF. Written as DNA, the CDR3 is TGTGCCAGCAGCTACTCCGGACAGGGCGCCTACAATGAGCAGTTCTTC.

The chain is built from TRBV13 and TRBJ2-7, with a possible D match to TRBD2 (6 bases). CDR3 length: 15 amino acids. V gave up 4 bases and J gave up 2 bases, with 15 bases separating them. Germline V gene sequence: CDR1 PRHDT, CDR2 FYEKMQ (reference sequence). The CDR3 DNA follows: TGTGCCAGCAGCTCCCAAGGCCGCGGGGCCTACGAGCAGTACTTC. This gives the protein CASSSQGRGAYEQYF. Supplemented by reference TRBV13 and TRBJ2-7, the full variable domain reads AAGVIQSPRHLIKEKRETATLKCYPIPRHDTVYWYQQGPGQDPQFLISFYEKMQSDKGSIPDRFSAQQFSDYHSELNMSSLELGDSALYFCASSSQGRGAYEQYFGPGTRLTVT.

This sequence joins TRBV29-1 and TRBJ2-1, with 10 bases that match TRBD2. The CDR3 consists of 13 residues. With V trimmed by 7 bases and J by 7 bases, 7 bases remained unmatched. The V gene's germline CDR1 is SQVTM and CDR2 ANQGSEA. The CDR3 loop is CSAGLAERNEQFF. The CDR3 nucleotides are TGCAGCGCCGGACTAGCGGAGAGGAATGAGCAGTTCTTC.

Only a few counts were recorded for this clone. The DNA of the CDR3 is TGTGCCAGCAGTTACACGGGACAGGGCGGTTCACCCCTCCACTTT. It codes for CASSYTGQGGSPLHF. This sequence joins TRBV6-6 and TRBJ1-6; the match to TRBD1 covers 9 bases. With V trimmed by 2 bases and J by 9 bases, 5 bases remained unmatched. Germline CDR1 MNHNY, CDR2 SVGAGI (reference sequence). This CDR3 spans 15 amino acids.

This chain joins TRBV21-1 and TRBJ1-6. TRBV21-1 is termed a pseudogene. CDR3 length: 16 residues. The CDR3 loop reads CASSNRARLAGSPLHF. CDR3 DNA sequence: TGTGCCAGCAGCAATAGGGCCCGCCTGGCTGGTTCACCCCTCCACTTT.

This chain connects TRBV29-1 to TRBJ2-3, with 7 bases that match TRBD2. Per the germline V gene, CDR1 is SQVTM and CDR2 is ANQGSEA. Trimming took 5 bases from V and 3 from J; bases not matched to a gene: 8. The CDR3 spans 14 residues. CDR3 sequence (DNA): TGCAGCGTTAAGCGGGACGCAGGGACAGATACGCAGTATTTT. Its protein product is CSVKRDAGTDTQYF.

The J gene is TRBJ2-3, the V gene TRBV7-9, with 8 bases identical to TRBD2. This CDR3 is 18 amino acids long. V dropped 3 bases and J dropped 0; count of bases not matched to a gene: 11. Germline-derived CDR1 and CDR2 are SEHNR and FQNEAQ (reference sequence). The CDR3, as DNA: TGTGCCAGCAGCTTGGCCGTACGCGGCGGGAGGAGCACAGATACGCAGTATTTT. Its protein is CASSLAVRGGRSTDTQYF.

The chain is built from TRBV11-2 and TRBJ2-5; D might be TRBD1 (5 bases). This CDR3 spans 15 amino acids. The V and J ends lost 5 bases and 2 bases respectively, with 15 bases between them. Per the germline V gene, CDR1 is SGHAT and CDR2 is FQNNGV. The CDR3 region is CASSRQRNSQETQYF. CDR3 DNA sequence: TGTGCCAGCAGCAGACAGAGAAACTCGCAAGAGACCCAGTACTTC.

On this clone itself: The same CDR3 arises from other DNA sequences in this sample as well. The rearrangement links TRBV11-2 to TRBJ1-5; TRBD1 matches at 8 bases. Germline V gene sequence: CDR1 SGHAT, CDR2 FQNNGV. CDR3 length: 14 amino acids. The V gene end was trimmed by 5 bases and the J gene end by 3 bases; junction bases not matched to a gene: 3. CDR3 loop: CASSKDRVNQPQHF. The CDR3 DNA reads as TGTGCCAGCAGCAAGGACAGGGTCAATCAGCCCCAGCATTTT.

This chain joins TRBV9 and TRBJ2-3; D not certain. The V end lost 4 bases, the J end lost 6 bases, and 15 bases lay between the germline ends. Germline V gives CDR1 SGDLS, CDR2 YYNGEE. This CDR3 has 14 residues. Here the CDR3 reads CASSPRPQRDTQYF. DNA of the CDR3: TGTGCCAGCAGCCCCCGGCCCCAACGGGATACGCAGTATTTT. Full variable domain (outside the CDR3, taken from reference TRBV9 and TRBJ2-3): DSGVTQTPKHLITATGQRVTLRCSPRSGDLSVYWYQQSLDQGLQFLIQYYNGEERAKGNILERFSAQQFPDLHSELNLSSLELGDSALYFCASSPRPQRDTQYFGPGTRLTVL.

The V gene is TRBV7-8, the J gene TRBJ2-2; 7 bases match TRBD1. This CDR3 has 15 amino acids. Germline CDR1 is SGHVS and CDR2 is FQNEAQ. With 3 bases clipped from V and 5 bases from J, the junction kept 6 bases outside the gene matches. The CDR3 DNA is TGTGCCAGCAGCTTTAACAGGGGAAGGACCGGGGAGCTGTTTTTT. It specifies CASSFNRGRTGELFF.

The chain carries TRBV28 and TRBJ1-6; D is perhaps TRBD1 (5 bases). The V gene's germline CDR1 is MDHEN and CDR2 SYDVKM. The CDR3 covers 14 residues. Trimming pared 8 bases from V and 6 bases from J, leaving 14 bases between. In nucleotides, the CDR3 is TGTGCCAGCTTCGAGGGACGGTTTAATTCACCCCTCCACTTT. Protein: CASFEGRFNSPLHF.

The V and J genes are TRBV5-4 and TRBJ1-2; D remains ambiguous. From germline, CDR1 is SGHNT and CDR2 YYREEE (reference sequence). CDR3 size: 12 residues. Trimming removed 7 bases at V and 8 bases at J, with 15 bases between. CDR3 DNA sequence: TGTGCCAGCTCCACCGGGGTAGGAGGCTACACCTTC. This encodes CASSTGVGGYTF.

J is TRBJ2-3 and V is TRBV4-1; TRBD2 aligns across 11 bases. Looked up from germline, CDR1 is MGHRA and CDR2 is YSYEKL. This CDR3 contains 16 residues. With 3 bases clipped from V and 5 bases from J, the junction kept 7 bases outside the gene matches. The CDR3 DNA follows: TGCGCCAGCAGCCACTTTAGCGGGAGGGACGTAGATACGCAGTATTTT. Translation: CASSHFSGRDVDTQYF.

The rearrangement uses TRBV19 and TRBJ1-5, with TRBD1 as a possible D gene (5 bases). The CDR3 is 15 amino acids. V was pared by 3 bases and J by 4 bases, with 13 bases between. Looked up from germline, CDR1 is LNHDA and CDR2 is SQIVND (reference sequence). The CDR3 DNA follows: TGTGCCAGTAGTATTCACCGGCAGGGAAATCAGCCCCAGCATTTT. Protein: CASSIHRQGNQPQHF.

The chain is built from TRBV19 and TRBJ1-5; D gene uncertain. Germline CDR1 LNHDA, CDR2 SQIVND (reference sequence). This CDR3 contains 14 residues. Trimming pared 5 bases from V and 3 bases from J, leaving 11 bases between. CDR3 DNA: TGTGCCAGTAGTGGAGGGTATTTCAATCAGCCCCAGCATTTT. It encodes CASSGGYFNQPQHF.

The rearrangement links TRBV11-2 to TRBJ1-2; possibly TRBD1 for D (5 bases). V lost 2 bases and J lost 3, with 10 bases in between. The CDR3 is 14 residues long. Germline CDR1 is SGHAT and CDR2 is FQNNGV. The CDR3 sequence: CASSLSDTHYGYTF. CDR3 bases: TGTGCCAGCAGCTTATCGGACACTCACTATGGCTACACCTTC.

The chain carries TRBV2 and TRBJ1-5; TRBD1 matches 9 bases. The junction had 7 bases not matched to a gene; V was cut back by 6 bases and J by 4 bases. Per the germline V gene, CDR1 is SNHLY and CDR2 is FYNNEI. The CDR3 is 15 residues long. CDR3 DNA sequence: TGTGCCAGCAGCGAACAGGGGGCTGGTAATCAGCCCCAGCATTTT. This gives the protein CASSEQGAGNQPQHF.

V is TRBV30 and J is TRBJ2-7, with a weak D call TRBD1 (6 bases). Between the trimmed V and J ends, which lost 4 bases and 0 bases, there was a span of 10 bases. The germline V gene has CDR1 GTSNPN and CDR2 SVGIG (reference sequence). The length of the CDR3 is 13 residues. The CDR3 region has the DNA TGTGCCTGGATCAGGGACAACTCCTACGAGCAGTACTTC. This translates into CAWIRDNSYEQYF.

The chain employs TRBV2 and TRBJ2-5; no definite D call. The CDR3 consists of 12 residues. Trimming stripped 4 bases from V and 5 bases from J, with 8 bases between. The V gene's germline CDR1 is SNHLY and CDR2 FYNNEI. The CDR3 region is CASSAGQETQYF. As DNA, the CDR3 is TGTGCCAGCAGTGCTGGGCAGGAGACCCAGTACTTC.

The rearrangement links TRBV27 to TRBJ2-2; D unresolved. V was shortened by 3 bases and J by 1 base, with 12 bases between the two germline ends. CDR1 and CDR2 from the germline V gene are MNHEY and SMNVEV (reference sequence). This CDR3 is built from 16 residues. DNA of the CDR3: TGTGCCAGCAGTTTCCTCCCCTTCCTGAACACCGGGGAGCTGTTTTTT. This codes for CASSFLPFLNTGELFF.

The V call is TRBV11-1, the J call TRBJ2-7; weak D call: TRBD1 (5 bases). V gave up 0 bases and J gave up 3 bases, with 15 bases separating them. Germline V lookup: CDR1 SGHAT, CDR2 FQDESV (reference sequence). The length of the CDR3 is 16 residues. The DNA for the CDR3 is TGTGCCAGCAGCTTAGCGATGCAGGGATCAGGCTACGAGCAGTACTTC. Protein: CASSLAMQGSGYEQYF.

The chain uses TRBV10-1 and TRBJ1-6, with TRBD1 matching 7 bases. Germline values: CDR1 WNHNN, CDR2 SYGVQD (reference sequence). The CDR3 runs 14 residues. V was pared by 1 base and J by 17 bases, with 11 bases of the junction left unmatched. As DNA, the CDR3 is TGCGCCAGCAGTGAGTTTCACCCGGGACAGCTCGTCCACTTT. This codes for CASSEFHPGQLVHF.

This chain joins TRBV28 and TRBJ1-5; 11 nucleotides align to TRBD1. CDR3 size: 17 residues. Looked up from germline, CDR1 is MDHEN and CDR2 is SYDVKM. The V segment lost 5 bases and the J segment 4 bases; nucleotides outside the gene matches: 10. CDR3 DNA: TGTGCCAGCAGTCCGGACAGGGGGCGAGGGGAAAATCAGCCCCAGCATTTT. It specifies CASSPDRGRGENQPQHF.

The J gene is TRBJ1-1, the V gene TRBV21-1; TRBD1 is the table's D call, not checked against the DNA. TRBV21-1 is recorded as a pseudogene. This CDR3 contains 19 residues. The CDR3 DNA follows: TGTGCCAGCAGCCTTAAACTGGACAGGGGGGAACAACCAAACACTGAAGCTTTCTTT. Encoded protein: CASSLKLDRGEQPNTEAFF.